This TCR beta chain was retrieved from a study of shared clonotypes between healthy human individuals. At the level of the study: Donors, aged 18 to 49, were a couple of women and three men.

Sequencing was performed with immunoSEQ multiplex PCR; in TCRdb, only in-frame clones are kept and a portion is missing. This sample has around 2.5 million clones, with 93% found just once. The CDR3 has 13 residues. Trimming removed 3 bases at V and 2 bases at J, with 8 bases between. Germline CDR1 reads SGHRS; CDR2 reads YFSETQ. Naive CD45RA+ and memory CD45RA-negative subsets were split from CD4+ cells. The source material was naive CD4+ T cells from PBMCs. Sample subset: CD45RA+ positively selected. The sequence came from a man aged 18-30 years in good health. Some clones in this sample may be carry-over from other donors' samples. V is TRBV5-1 and J is TRBJ2-5; a weak D match, TRBD1 (5 bases). This chain's CDR3 is CASSWNRQETQYF. In DNA, the CDR3 is TGCGCCAGCAGCTGGAACAGGCAAGAGACCCAGTACTTC.